The source of this T cell receptor (beta chain) is a study of cytomegalovirus exposure and HLA in healthy donors. Study background: HLA-typed donors contributed some 85 million unique TCRs, which were held in an early data release.

Germline CDR1 MNHNY, CDR2 SVGAGI (reference sequence). CDR3 size: 14 residues. Trimming took 4 bases from V and 5 from J; bases not matched to a gene: 6. In the case of this clone: Its specificity is unknown.

This PCR relied on a set of 60 Vbeta primers and 13 Jbeta primers. The assay was immunoSEQ multiplex PCR, and TCRdb's table has in-frame clones only and misses some. The data contain about 180,000 clones, roughly 78% of them singletons. Study results and limitations: The authors later found TCR association rates varying by HLA locus, with DRB1 most and HLA-C fewest. Certain sequence variants were highly shared and formed a cluster, and this cluster was likely a sequencing artifact.

This chain uses TRBV6-6 with TRBJ2-5; 8 bases line up with TRBD2. The sequenced material came from PBMCs. This TCR was sampled from a woman in her 30s in good health and CMV-seronegative. CDR3 protein: CASSSYGGEETQYF. For the CDR3, the DNA is TGTGCCAGCAGTTCTTACGGGGGGGAGGAGACCCAGTACTTC.